This T cell receptor beta chain is from a study of patients and donors after allogeneic stem cell transplantation (TCRdb year 2020). From the cysteine through the phenylalanine, the CDR3 covers 13 amino acids. CDR3 DNA only is kept here, 39 bases in frame from base 1. The germline V gene gives CDR1 as SQVTM and CDR2 as ANQGSEA. The trim is 5 bases for V and 5 bases for J, with a gap of 15 bases between the germline ends. Library preparation was by RT-PCR. Sequencing was carried out with a NextSeq 550. TCRdb trimmed public reads at Q25 via fastp, called clones via MiXCR and kept in-frame beta chains. Duplicate CDR3 protein sequences are folded into a single record with the most common DNA and genes. The sample yields under 200,000 distinct CDR3 sequences; nearly 25% were counted once. The ten largest account for roughly a quarter of the sample. This clonotype was seen a handful of times. No cognate antigen has been identified for it. No base-level quality is on record; no much larger clone is a single base apart.

Material: blood, either unsorted or a sorted T cell fraction (not recorded which). The TCR comes from a human donor who was either an allogeneic HSCT recipient or a stem cell or donor lymphocyte infusion donor (not recorded which). It is not recorded whose cells these are; they may come from a transplant donor. This chain joins TRBV29-1 to TRBJ1-1; possibly the D gene is TRBD1, per 6 matching bases. CDR3 reads: CSVPGAGDTEAFF. The bases are TGCAGCGTTCCGGGGGCAGGGGATACTGAAGCTTTCTTT.